This is a list of T cell receptor beta chains from one sample in a study of T cells in localized non-small cell lung cancer. Sequenced by immunoSEQ multiplex PCR; TCRdb stores in-frame clones only, minus some. There are some 20,000 clones in the sample; over 75% occur only once, and around 7% lies in the top ten. This material consisted of peripheral blood, taken before any cancer treatment. The receptors come from a woman between 40 and 69 years old with stage I lung adenocarcinoma. Each CDR3 is given with its conserved first and last residue. A D gene is named only where the DNA matches it firmly. For some rows the clone size is stated as once, few or many, or as a class when expanded; others skip it.

>TRBV13|TRBJ1-2|TRBD1|NA
TGTGCCAGCAGCTTAAACCTCGGGACAGGAATGGAGGGTGGCTACACCTTC
CASSLNLGTGMEGGYTF
>TRBV19|TRBJ1-1|NA|once
TGTGCCAGTAGTGTCGAGGGCAGGGCAGGTGAAGCTTTCTTT
CASSVEGRAGEAFF
>TRBV4-3|TRBJ2-7|NA|NA
TGCGCCAGCAGCCAAGATCAGGTTAGGTCCTACGAGCAGTACTTC
CASSQDQVRSYEQYF
>TRBV4-3|TRBJ1-1|NA|NA
TGCGCCAGCAGCCAAGGAGGGGGGAAAGCTTTCTTT
CASSQGGGKAFF
>TRBV5-6|TRBJ2-1|NA|NA
TGTGCCAGCAGCTTGTTTCAGGTAACCACCAATGAGCAGTTCTTC
CASSLFQVTTNEQFF
>TRBV4-3|TRBJ2-7|TRBD1|NA
TGCGCCAGCAGCTTCGGACAGGGGGTCTACGAGCAGTACTTC
CASSFGQGVYEQYF
>TRBV6-5|TRBJ2-3|NA|NA
TGTGCCAGCAGTTTATCAGATACGCAGTATTTT
CASSLSDTQYF
>TRBV15|TRBJ2-3|TRBD2|NA
TGTGCCACCAGCAGAGAAGTAGCGGGAGGGCCGTATTTT
CATSREVAGGPYF
>TRBV9|TRBJ2-3|NA|NA
TGTGCCAGCAGCTCCACCCTTCCGGATACGCAGTATTTT
CASSSTLPDTQYF
>TRBV27|TRBJ2-7|TRBD2|NA
TGTGCCAGCAGTGTGAGCGGGAGTGGCTCCTACGAGCAGTACTTC
CASSVSGSGSYEQYF